This T cell receptor beta chain was identified during a study of CD8 T cells in ankylosing spondylitis (TCRdb year 2017). Regarding the study in general: To find TCR variants linked to disease, the study profiled T cell receptor beta repertoires in ankylosing spondylitis patients and healthy donors. The full study cohort was made up of about two dozen ankylosing spondylitis patients and 108 healthy donors. Peripheral blood was sampled, and synovial fluid was also collected from ankylosing spondylitis patients. Points the paper makes about the study in general: The disease-linked clones were reported to be significantly enriched in matched synovial fluid samples from ankylosing spondylitis patients. A TCR beta motif of about 8 highly homologous amino acid variants appeared characteristic of blood from ankylosing spondylitis patients. Some of the motif variants had been reported before in the synovial fluid and blood of reactive arthritis patients, a finding that suggests common disease-initiation mechanisms. In peripheral blood, the disease-linked clones were found at relatively low frequencies and had a CD8+ phenotype.

The CDR3 starts with the cysteine, ends with the phenylalanine, and has 15 residues. Only the CDR3 region is kept as DNA, spanning 45 bases read in frame from base 1. Here V drops 1 base and J drops 7 bases, and the junction holds 6 bases not matched to any gene. The CDR1 and CDR2 encoded by the germline V gene are SGHDT and YYEEEE. This clonotype turned up a few times. The antigen it recognizes is unknown. No much larger clone exists at a distance of one base, and base qualities are not known. Data came from an Illumina HiSeq 2500. TCR beta libraries were prepared by quantitative 5'-RACE with molecular barcodes. As for the authors' bioinformatics: A new computational method based on a probabilistic model of VDJ rearrangement was used to identify disease-linked TCR variants. Starting from the raw public reads, TCRdb applied fastp trimming at Q25, assembled clones with MiXCR and retained in-frame beta chains. Rows with one shared CDR3 protein collapse into an entry with the most common genes and DNA. The V and J calls and clone size come from TCRdb's table, not from the authors' own analysis. This sample holds some 840,000 distinct CDR3 sequences; 12% were observed only once. 0.45% to 0.6% of the sample is taken by the ten largest.

The sequence came from a male donor with ankylosing spondylitis. The sequencing sample was made of blood, either unsorted or a sorted T cell fraction (not recorded which). The chain joins TRBV5-6 to TRBJ1-5; 9 nucleotides in the junction match TRBD1. The DNA sequence is TGTGCCAGCAGCTTGTGGGACAGGGTCACCCAGCCCCAGCATTTT. It is translated as CASSLWDRVTQPQHF.